These T cell receptor beta chains were read from a single sample in a study of blood T cell repertoires in COVID-19. The method was immunoSEQ multiplex PCR; TCRdb's version includes in-frame clones alone and lacks a portion of them. The sample lists some 60,000 clones, about 91% occurring once. Sample: peripheral blood. The receptors were gathered from a man between 60 and 70 years old with acute or convalescent COVID-19. Each CDR3 is given with its conserved first and last residue. D genes are given only for firm matches. Some rows mark clone size as missing; the rest say once, few, many or name a class of expanded clone.

TRBV5-1	-	TRBJ1-1	-	CASTQGGNTEAFF	TGCGCCAGCACCCAGGGTGGGAACACTGAAGCTTTCTTT
TRBV5-1	-	TRBJ1-2	-	CASSLGQSFGGSNYGYTF	TGCGCCAGCAGCTTGGGTCAGTCGTTCGGGGGTTCTAACTATGGCTACACCTTC
TRBV27	TRBD2	TRBJ2-7	once	CARRGGTRGVFYEQYF	TGCGCCCGCCGGGGGGGGACCCGGGGGGTGTTCTACGAGCAGTACTTC
TRBV28	TRBD1	TRBJ1-4	-	CASSSPTGTGGNEKLFF	TGTGCCAGCAGTTCACCAACAGGGACAGGCGGGAATGAAAAACTGTTTTTT
TRBV7-2	-	TRBJ2-3	-	CASRAGGTDTQYF	TGTGCCAGCAGGGCAGGGGGCACAGATACGCAGTATTTT
TRBV5-1	TRBD2	TRBJ2-1	-	CASSLGRTSGYNNEQFF	TGCGCCAGCAGCTTAGGGAGGACTAGCGGCTATAACAATGAGCAGTTCTTC
TRBV7-9	-	TRBJ1-4	-	CASSFTKQGLNEKLFF	TGTGCCAGCAGCTTTACCAAACAGGGTCTTAATGAAAAACTGTTTTTT
TRBV12-5	-	TRBJ1-5	-	CASGLDLQQPQHF	TGTGCTAGTGGTTTGGACCTACAGCAGCCCCAGCATTTT
TRBV5-6	-	TRBJ2-1	-	CASILQGFNEQFF	TGTGCCAGCATCCTACAGGGTTTCAATGAGCAGTTCTTC
TRBV3-1/TRBV3-2	-	TRBJ2-2	-	CASSQFGATNTGELFF	TGTGCCAGCAGCCAATTTGGAGCTACGAACACCGGGGAGCTGTTTTTT
TRBV28	TRBD1	TRBJ1-2	-	CASSSDGQAANYGYTF	TGTGCCAGCAGTTCAGACGGACAGGCAGCTAACTATGGCTACACCTTC
TRBV7-9	TRBD1	TRBJ1-1	-	CASSSQGDTEAFF	TGTGCCAGCAGTTCTCAGGGGGACACTGAAGCTTTCTTT
TRBV4-1	-	TRBJ1-4	medium-sized	CASSQGQSRSNEKLFF	TGCGCCAGCAGCCAAGGACAGAGTCGGTCTAATGAAAAACTGTTTTTT
TRBV5-1	-	TRBJ1-2	once	CASSSGQGYGYTF	TGCGCCAGCAGCTCGGGCCAGGGTTATGGCTACACCTTC
TRBV3-1/TRBV3-2	TRBD2	TRBJ2-5	-	CASSPLRLAGEETQYF	TGTGCCAGCAGCCCCCTCCGACTAGCGGGGGAAGAGACCCAGTACTTC